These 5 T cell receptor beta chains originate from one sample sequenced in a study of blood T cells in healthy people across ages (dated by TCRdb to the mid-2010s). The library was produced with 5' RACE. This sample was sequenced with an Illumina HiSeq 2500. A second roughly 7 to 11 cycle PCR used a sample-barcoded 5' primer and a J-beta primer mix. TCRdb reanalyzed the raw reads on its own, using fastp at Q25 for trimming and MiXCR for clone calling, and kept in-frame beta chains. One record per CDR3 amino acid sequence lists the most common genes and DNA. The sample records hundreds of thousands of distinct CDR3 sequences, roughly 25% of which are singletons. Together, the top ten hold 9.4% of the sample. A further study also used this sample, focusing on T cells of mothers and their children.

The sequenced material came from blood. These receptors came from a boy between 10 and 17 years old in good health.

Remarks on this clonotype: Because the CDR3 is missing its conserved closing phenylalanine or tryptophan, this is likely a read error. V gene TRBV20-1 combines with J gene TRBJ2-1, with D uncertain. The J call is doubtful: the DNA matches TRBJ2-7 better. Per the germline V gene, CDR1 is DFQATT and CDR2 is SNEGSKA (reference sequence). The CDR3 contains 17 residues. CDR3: CSASGLAVGAVRYEQYS. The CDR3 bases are TGCAGTGCTAGCGGTCTTGCAGTGGGTGCGGTCAGGTACGAGCAGTACTCC.

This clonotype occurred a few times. CDR3 amino acids: CASSFGTGGADNEQFF. In DNA form, the CDR3 reads TGTGCCAGCAGCTTCGGTACGGGGGGCGCGGACAATGAGCAGTTCTTC. The rearrangement links TRBV7-9 to TRBJ2-1; possibly TRBD2 for D (7 bases). Germline-derived CDR1 and CDR2 are SEHNR and FQNEAQ (reference sequence). This CDR3 is 16 amino acids long. V was cut by 3 bases and J by 5 bases, with 17 bases left in between.

CDR3 nucleotides: TGTGCCAGCAGTTCCCCCCGGGAAAGCTATAATTCACCCCTCCACTTT. Its protein product is CASSSPRESYNSPLHF. This sequence joins TRBV28 and TRBJ1-6; D gene ambiguous. The germline V gene encodes CDR1 MDHEN and CDR2 SYDVKM. The CDR3 length is 16 residues. V was clipped by 4 bases and J by 3 bases, with 13 bases between them.

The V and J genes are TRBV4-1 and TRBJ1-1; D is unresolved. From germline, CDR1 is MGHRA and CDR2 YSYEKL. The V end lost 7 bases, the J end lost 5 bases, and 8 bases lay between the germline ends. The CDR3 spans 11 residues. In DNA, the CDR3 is TGCGCCAGCATCGGGGAAACTGAAGCTTTCTTT. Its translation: CASIGETEAFF.

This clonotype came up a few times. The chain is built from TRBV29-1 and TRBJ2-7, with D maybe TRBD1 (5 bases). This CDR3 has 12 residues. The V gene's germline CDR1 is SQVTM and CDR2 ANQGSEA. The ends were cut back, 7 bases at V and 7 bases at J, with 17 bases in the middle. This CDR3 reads CSAGWQGEEQYF. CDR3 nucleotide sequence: TGCAGCGCCGGATGGCAGGGCGAAGAGCAGTACTTC.